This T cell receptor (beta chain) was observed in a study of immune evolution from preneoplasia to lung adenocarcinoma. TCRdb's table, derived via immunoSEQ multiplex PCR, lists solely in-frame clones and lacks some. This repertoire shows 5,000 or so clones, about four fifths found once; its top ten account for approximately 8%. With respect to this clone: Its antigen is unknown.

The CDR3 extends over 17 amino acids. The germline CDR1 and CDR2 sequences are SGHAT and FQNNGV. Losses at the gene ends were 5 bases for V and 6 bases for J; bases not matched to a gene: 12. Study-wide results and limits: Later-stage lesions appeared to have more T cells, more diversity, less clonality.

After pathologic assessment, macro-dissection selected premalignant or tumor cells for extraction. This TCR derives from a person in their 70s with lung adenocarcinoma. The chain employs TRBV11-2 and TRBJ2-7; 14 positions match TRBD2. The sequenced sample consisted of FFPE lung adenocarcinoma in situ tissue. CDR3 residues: CASSPLLGLAGGSEQYF. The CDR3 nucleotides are TGTGCCAGCAGCCCACTCCTTGGACTAGCGGGAGGTAGCGAGCAGTACTTC.